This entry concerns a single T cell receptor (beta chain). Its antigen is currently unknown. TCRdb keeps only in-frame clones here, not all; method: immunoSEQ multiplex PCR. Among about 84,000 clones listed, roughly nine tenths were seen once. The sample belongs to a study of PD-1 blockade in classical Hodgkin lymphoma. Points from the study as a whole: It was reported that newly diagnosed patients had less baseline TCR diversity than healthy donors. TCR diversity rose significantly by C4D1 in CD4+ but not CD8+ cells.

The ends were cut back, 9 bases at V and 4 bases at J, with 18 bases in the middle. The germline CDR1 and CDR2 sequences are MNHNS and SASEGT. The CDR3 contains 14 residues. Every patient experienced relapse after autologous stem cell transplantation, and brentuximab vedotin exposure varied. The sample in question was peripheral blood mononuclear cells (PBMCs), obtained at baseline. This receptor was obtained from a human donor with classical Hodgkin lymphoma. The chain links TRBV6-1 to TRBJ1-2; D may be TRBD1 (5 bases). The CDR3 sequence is CASSLGADSYGYTF. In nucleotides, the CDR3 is TGTGCCAGTTCCCTAGGGGCGGACTCCTATGGCTACACCTTC.